A single sample gave rise to the 7 T cell receptor beta chains below, sequenced in a study of CD4+ T cells in melanoma. TCRdb's copy holds only in-frame clones and misses some; the assay was immunoSEQ multiplex PCR. The sample holds under 7,000 clones, approximately 68% seen once. Source material: cells from a culture (not recorded whether cultured in vitro). Receptors were obtained from a human donor with melanoma.

This clone is medium-sized in the sample. The chain is built from TRBV5-1 and TRBJ2-7; 7 positions agree with TRBD1. Germline V gene sequence: CDR1 SGHRS, CDR2 YFSETQ. V shed 1 base, J shed 6 bases, and the junction held 4 bases outside the gene matches. The length of the CDR3 is 13 residues. The CDR3 region has the DNA TGCGCCAGCAGCTTGCGGACAGGAGTCGAGCAGTACTTC. Protein: CASSLRTGVEQYF.

The rearrangement uses TRBV13 and TRBJ1-4; TRBD1 might be the D (6 bases). CDR1 PRHDT and CDR2 FYEKMQ come from the germline V gene (reference sequence). V was cut by 5 bases and J by 10 bases, with 14 bases left in between. This CDR3 is 13 amino acids long. The CDR3: CASSPGQSGKLFF. The CDR3 DNA is TGTGCCAGCAGCCCTGGACAGTCGGGAAAACTGTTTTTT. Complete variable domain (other parts from reference TRBV13 and TRBJ1-4): AAGVIQSPRHLIKEKRETATLKCYPIPRHDTVYWYQQGPGQDPQFLISFYEKMQSDKGSIPDRFSAQQFSDYHSELNMSSLELGDSALYFCASSPGQSGKLFFGSGTQLSVL.

Here the CDR3 reads CASSPGWGRADTQYF. The CDR3 nucleotides read TGCGCCAGCAGCCCGGGCTGGGGCAGGGCAGATACGCAGTATTTT. The chain combines TRBV5-1 with TRBJ2-3; maybe TRBD1 (5 bases). V was clipped by 4 bases and J by 4 bases, with 16 bases between them. Germline V gene data show CDR1 as SGHRS and CDR2 as YFSETQ. The CDR3 runs to 15 residues.

This clone appeared once. The V and J genes are TRBV7-2 and TRBJ2-1; either TRBD1 or TRBD2 may fit D (6 bases each). V lost 3 bases and J 10 bases, leaving 13 bases between the germline ends. Germline CDR1 is SGHTA and CDR2 is FQGNSA. The CDR3 has 13 residues. CDR3: CASSFEGGEEQFF. CDR3 DNA sequence: TGTGCCAGCAGCTTCGAGGGGGGCGAAGAGCAGTTCTTC.

The rearrangement uses TRBV5-1 and TRBJ2-1, with 8 positions matching TRBD2. Germline CDR1 and CDR2: SGHRS and YFSETQ. V shed 5 bases, J shed 0 bases, and the junction held 7 bases outside the gene matches. This CDR3 is built from 16 residues. As DNA, the CDR3 is TGCGCCAGCAGAGTTAGCGGGGCGAGCTCCTACAATGAGCAGTTCTTC. Protein sequence: CASRVSGASSYNEQFF.

This clone occurred once. The rearrangement uses TRBV25-1 and TRBJ1-6; D gene unclear. CDR1 MGHDK and CDR2 SYGVNS come from the germline V gene. CDR3 size: 15 residues. V was shortened by 3 bases and J by 3 bases, with 9 bases between the two germline ends. In DNA form, the CDR3 reads TGTGCCAGCAGTGAGCGGGGTTACTATAATTCACCCCTCCACTTT. Amino acid sequence: CASSERGYYNSPLHF. Combining the CDR3 with reference TRBV25-1 and TRBJ1-6 gives the whole variable domain EADIYQTPRYLVIGTGKKITLECSQTMGHDKMYWYQQDPGMELHLIHYSYGVNSTEKGDLSSESTVSRIRTEHFPLTLESARPSHTSQYLCASSERGYYNSPLHFGNGTRLTVT.

The chain recombines TRBV9 with TRBJ2-1; possibly TRBD1 or TRBD2 for D (5 bases each). Trimming left V 4 bases short and J 2 bases short, with 13 bases between. The CDR3 covers 15 residues. Germline loops: CDR1 SGDLS, CDR2 YYNGEE. The CDR3: CASSRGERTYNEQFF. Here the CDR3 DNA reads TGTGCCAGCAGCAGAGGGGAGAGAACCTACAATGAGCAGTTCTTC.